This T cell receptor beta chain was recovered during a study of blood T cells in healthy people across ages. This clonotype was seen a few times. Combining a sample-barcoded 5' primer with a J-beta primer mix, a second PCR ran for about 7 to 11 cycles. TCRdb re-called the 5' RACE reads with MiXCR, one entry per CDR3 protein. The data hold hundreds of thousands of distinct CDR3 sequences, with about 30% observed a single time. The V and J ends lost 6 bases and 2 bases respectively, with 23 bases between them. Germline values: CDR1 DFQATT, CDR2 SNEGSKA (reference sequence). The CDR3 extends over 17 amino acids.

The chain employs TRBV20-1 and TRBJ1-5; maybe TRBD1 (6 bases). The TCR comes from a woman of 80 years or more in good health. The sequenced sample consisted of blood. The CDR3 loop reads CSAETRDIRLGNQPQHF. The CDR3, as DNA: TGCAGTGCCGAAACCCGGGACATCAGATTAGGCAATCAGCCCCAGCATTTT.